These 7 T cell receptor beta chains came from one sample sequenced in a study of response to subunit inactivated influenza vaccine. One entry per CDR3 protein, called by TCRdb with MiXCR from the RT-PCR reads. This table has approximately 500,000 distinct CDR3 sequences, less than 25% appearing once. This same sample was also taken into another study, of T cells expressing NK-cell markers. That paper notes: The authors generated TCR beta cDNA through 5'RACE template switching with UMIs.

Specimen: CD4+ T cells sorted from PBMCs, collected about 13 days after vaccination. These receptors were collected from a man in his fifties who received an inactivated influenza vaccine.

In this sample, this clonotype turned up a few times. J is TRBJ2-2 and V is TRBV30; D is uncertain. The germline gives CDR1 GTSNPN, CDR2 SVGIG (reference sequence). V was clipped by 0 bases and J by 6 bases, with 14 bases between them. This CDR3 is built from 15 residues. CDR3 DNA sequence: TGTGCCTGGAGTGTACCTCAGACCAACGCCGGGGAGCTGTTTTTT. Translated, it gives CAWSVPQTNAGELFF.

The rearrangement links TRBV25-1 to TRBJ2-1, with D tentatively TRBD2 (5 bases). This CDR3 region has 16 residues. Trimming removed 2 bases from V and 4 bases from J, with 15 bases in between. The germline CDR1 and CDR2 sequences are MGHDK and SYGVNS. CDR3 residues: CASSEAGAVGYNEQFF. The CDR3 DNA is TGTGCCAGCAGTGAAGCGGGCGCAGTGGGGTACAATGAGCAGTTCTTC.

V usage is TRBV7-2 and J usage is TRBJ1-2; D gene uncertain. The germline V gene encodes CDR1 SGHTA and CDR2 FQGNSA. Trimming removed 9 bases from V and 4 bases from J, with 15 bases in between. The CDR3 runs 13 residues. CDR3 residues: CASRSGDPYGYTF. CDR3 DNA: TGTGCCAGTCGGTCCGGTGACCCCTATGGCTACACCTTC.

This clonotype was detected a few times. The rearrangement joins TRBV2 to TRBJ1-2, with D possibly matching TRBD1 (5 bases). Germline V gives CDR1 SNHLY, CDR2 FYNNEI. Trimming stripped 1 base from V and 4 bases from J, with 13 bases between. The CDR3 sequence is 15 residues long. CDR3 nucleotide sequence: TGTGCCAGCAGTGAAGATCAAGGGGCGGCCTATGGCTACACCTTC. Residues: CASSEDQGAAYGYTF.

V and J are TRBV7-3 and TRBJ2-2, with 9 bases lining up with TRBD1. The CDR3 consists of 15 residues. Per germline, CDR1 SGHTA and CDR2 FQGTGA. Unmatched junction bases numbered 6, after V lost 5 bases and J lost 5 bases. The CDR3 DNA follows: TGTGCCAGCAGCGATGACAGGGGGAGTACCGGGGAGCTGTTTTTT. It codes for CASSDDRGSTGELFF.

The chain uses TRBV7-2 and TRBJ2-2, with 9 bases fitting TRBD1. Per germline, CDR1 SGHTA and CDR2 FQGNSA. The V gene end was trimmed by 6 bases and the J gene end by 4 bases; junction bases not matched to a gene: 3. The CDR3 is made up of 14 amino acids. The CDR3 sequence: CASRKDRGTGELFF. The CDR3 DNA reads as TGTGCCAGCAGAAAGGACAGGGGCACCGGGGAGCTGTTTTTT.

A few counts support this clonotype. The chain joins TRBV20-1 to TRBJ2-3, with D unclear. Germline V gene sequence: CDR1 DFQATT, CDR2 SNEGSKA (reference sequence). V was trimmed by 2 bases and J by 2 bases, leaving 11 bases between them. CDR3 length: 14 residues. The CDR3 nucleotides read TGCAGTGCTAGACCGACCGACAACACAGATACGCAGTATTTT. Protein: CSARPTDNTDTQYF.